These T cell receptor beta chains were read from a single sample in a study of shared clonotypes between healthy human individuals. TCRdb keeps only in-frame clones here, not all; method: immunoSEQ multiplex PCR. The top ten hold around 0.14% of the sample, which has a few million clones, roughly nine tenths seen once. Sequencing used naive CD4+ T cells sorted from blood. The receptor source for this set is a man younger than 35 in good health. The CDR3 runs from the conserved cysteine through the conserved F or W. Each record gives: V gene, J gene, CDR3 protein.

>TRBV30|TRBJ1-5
CAWSDNPNHQPQHF
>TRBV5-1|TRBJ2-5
CASSPAVGAEETQYF
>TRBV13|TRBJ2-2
CASSRAQSPTGELFF
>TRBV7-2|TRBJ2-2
CASSLGGGTGELFF
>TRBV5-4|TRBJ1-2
CASSSTGLANYGYTF
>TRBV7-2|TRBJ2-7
CASSLGLVTEQYF
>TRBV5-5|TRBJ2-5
CASSIRPAAQETQYF
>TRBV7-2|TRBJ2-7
CASSPGGTTSYEQYF
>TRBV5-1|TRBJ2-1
CASSLEQGLYNEQFF
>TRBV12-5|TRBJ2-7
CASGTTTGGEQYF
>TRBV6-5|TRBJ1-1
CASRRTVNTEAFF
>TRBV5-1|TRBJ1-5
CASSSGHDNQPQHF
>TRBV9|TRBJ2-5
CASSVEGTGLQETQYF
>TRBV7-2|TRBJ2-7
CASSPQGTVSYEQYF
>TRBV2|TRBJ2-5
CASVGASGQETQYF
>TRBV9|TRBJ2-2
CASSVLAGVNTGELFF
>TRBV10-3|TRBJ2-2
CAIQDSNVADTGELFF
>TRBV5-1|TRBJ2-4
CASSLGGSEENIQYF
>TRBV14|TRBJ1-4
CASSQVNEKLFF
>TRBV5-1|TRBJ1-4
CASSLTGPAVLNEKLFF
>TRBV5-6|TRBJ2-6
CASSRRQGRANVLTF
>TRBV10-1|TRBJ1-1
CASRPGIATEAFF
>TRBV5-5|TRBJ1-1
CASSSKGGLSTEAFF
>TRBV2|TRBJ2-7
CASRGAGSYEQYF
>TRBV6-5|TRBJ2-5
CASSWGLAGVGETQYF
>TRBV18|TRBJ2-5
CASSKTGQETQYF
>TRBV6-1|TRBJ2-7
CASSVPTGVPEQYF
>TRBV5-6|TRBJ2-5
CASSLGLAAQYF
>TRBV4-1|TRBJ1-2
CASSQAGTGAGGYTF
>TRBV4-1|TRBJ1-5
CASSQAGNNQPQHF
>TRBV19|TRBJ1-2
CASSIRTGSINYGYTF
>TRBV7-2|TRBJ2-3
CASSLGPRGQLTDTQYF
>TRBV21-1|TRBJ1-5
CASSKKVDVPWDRGHQPQHF
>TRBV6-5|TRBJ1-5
CASSRDFSNQPQHF
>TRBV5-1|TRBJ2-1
CASSLAPSGSTVYNEQFF
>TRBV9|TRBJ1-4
CASSVDTGGSEKLFF
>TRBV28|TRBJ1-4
CASSYPGTNNEKLFF
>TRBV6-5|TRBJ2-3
CASSRGRSTDTQYF
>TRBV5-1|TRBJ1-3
CASSLESFSGNTIYF
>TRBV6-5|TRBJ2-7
CASSYSRDNYEQYF
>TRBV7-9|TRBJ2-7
CASSLSGAAYEQYF
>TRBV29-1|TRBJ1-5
CSVEGDGNQPQHF
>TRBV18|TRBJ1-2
CASSPGQGMGYGYTF
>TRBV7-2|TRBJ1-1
CASSLAVREAEAFF
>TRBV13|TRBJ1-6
CASSEGGGAYNSPLHF
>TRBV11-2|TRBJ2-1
CASSLIDEQFF
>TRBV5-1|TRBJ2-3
CASSLEGRSTDTQYF
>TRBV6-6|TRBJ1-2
CASRPMDRAKAGYTF
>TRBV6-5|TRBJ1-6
CASSYAGNNSPLHF
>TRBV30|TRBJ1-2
CAWSRSGRGYGYTF
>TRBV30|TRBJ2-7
CAWSYRGEGEQYF
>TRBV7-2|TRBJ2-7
CASRDSVQFYEQYF
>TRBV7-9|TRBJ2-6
CASSQTKTSSGANVLTF